One T cell receptor (beta chain) is described in this entry. The data belong to a study of PD-1 blockade in classical Hodgkin lymphoma. Some clones are missing from TCRdb's copy, which holds only in-frame ones; the method was immunoSEQ multiplex PCR. This repertoire shows over 11,000 clones, about 78% found once; its top ten account for more than 20%. Following autologous stem cell transplantation, relapse occurred in every patient, and exposure to brentuximab vedotin varied. Per the germline V gene, CDR1 is MGHDK and CDR2 is SYGVNS. Trimming took 7 bases from V and 0 from J, leaving 12 bases between them. CDR3 length: 14 amino acids.

The sample here was peripheral blood mononuclear cells (PBMCs), taken before the second cycle of nivolumab. The TCR was taken from a human donor with classical Hodgkin lymphoma. The chain has TRBV25-1 and TRBJ1-1; unclear D gene. Here the CDR3 DNA reads TGTGCCAGCACATCCCCAACCTTGAACACTGAAGCTTTCTTT. It translates to CASTSPTLNTEAFF.